This T cell receptor (beta chain) came from a study of regulatory T cells in long-lasting Graves disease. Details on this clonotype: The antigen is unknown.

The V and J ends lost 4 bases and 3 bases, in that order; junction bases with no gene match: 14. The CDR3 runs to 18 residues. CDR1 is MDHEN, CDR2 SYDVKM, per germline. Assembly of TCR beta libraries relied on iRepertoire HTBI primers together with Arm-PCR of CDR3 regions. In TCRdb, the multiplex PCR reads were re-called with MiXCR into one record per CDR3 protein. Among 400,000 to 500,000 distinct CDR3 sequences listed, 20% were seen once. General observations from the study: With a few thousand shared public clonotypes, persistent patients exceeded new patients, who shared about a thousand.

Specified time point: persistent/refractory GD, antithyroid drugs over 5 years with positive TRAb. PBMC RNA served as the TCR library source. The chain has TRBV28 and TRBJ2-2; 7 nucleotides line up with TRBD2. The receptor was isolated from a female donor with Graves disease. This specimen consisted of peripheral blood mononuclear cells (PBMCs), obtained when the disease was refractory, from a patient treated with antithyroid drugs. CDR3 in amino acids: CASSSLGGSVGDTGELFF. CDR3 bases: TGTGCCAGCAGTTCCTTGGGCGGGAGCGTCGGGGACACCGGGGAGCTGTTTTTT.